What follows is one T cell receptor (beta chain) and its context. This sample was included in a study of blood T cells in healthy people across ages. Germline V CDR1 and CDR2: KGHDR, SFDVKD. Trimming removed 5 bases at V and 4 bases at J, with 11 bases between. This CDR3 has 14 amino acids. Using a J-beta primer mix together with a sample-barcoded 5' primer, a second PCR was run for roughly 7 to 11 cycles. Using its own MiXCR run on the 5' RACE reads, TCRdb lists one record per CDR3 protein. The sample includes 2 million or so distinct CDR3 sequences, roughly 49% of them seen just once. The rearrangement joins TRBV24-1 to TRBJ2-1; a possible D gene is TRBD2 (5 bases). The specimen sequenced was blood. The TCR originated in a woman between 35 and 50 years old in good health. In nucleotides, the CDR3 is TGTGCCACCAGTGGACGCCCGGGGTACAATGAGCAGTTCTTC. Translation: CATSGRPGYNEQFF.